This T cell receptor beta chain was obtained from a study of graft-versus-host responses after intestinal transplantation. Whole-study findings and limits: Circulating GvH clones peaking coincided with falling HvG clones soon after transplant.

Worth noting for this clone: Its antigen is not known.

Profiling relied on immunoSEQ multiplex PCR, and the TCRdb table lists in-frame clones only, not all of them. The data contain about 19,000 clones, more than 65% of them singletons. The CDR3 contains 17 residues. The V end was cut by 4 bases, the J end by 0 bases, with 18 bases between. Germline V gene data show CDR1 as SEHNR and CDR2 as FQNEAQ (reference sequence). The sequence was obtained from a human patient who received an intestinal transplant, so some T cells may come from the graft donor. The specimen comprised PBMCs, sampled 14 days after transplant. This chain joins TRBV7-9 and TRBJ1-2; D perhaps matches TRBD1 (5 bases). Here the CDR3 DNA reads TGTGCCAGCAGCTCCCGAGGAGGCACAGGAACTAACTATGGCTACACCTTC. As protein: CASSSRGGTGTNYGYTF.